The present TCR beta chain was sequenced within a study of blood T cell repertoires in COVID-19. Study context: Acute-phase and convalescent COVID-19 samples originated in the United States, Italy and Spain. T cells, B-cell-depleted T cells, or PBMCs supplied cDNA or gDNA.

The length of the CDR3 is 15 residues. V was pared by 0 bases and J by 3 bases, with 12 bases between. Germline V gene sequence: CDR1 LNHNV, CDR2 YYDKDF (reference sequence). Some clones are missing from TCRdb's copy, which holds only in-frame ones; the method was immunoSEQ multiplex PCR. The sample yields about 410,000 clones, around 92% seen once. Recovered participants had two consecutive negative NP/OP PCR tests, healthcare professional clearance, or symptom resolution. The rearrangement uses TRBV15 and TRBJ2-7, with D possibly matching TRBD1 (5 bases). Input material: PBMCs or T cells enriched from blood (not recorded which). The TCR originated in a woman younger than 45 who had recovered from COVID-19. Here the CDR3 reads CATSRDLGHDYEQYF. CDR3 nucleotide sequence: TGTGCCACCAGCAGAGATCTCGGACATGACTACGAGCAGTACTTC.